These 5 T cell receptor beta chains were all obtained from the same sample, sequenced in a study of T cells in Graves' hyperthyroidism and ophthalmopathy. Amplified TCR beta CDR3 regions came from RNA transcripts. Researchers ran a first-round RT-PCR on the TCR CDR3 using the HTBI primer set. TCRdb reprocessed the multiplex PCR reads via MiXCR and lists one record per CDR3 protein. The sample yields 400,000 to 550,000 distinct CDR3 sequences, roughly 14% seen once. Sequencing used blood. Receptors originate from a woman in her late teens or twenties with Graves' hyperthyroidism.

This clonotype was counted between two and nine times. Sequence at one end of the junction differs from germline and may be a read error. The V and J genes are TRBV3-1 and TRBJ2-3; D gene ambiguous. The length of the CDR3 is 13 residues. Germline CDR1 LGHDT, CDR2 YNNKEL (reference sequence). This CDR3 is CASNQAGGDTQYF. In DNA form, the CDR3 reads TGTGCCAGCAACCAAGCCGGTGGGGATACGCAGTATTTT.

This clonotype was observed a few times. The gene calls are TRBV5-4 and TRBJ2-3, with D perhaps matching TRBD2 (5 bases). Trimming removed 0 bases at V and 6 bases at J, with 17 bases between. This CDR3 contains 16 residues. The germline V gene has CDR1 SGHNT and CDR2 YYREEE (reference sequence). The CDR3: CASSLGERKYGDTQYF. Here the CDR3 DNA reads TGTGCCAGCAGCTTGGGGGAGCGGAAATACGGGGATACGCAGTATTTT.

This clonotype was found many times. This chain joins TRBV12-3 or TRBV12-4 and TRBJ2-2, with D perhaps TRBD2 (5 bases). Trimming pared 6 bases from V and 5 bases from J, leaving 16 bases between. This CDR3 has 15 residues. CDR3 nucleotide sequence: TGTGCCAGCAGCCTAGAGCGGAGTTGGACCGGGGAGCTGTTTTTT. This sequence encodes CASSLERSWTGELFF.

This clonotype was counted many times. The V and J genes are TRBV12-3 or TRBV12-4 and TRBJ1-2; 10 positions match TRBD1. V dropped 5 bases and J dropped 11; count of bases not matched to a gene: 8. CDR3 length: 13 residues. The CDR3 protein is CASSLAGTGEYTF. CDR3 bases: TGTGCCAGCAGTCTCGCCGGGACAGGGGAGTACACCTTC.

CDR3 amino acids: CSPFPGVREGAETQYF. As DNA, the CDR3 is TGCAGTCCTTTCCCGGGGGTGCGGGAGGGGGCAGAGACCCAGTACTTC. The chain recombines TRBV20-1 with TRBJ2-5; 9 positions agree with TRBD2. Germline CDR1 and CDR2: DFQATT and SNEGSKA (reference sequence). Germline trimming cut 8 bases from V and 4 bases from J; bases unmatched to any gene: 17. The CDR3 has 16 amino acids.